The 14 T cell receptor beta chains given below trace back to one sample, sequenced in a study of T cell clones after liver transplantation. Method: immunoSEQ multiplex PCR; TCRdb's copy keeps in-frame clones and lacks some. The table has about 80,000 clones, around four fifths seen once. Sample: CD4+ T cells from blood, taken 45 to 46 months after liver transplant. Every receptor here comes from a human patient who received a liver transplant. Certain T cells may be donor cells from the graft.

The chain carries TRBV5-4 and TRBJ2-1; D might be TRBD1 (5 bases). CDR1 is SGHNT, CDR2 YYREEE, per germline (reference sequence). The CDR3 runs 15 residues. V dropped 1 base and J dropped 1 base, with 9 bases sitting between them. CDR3 protein: CASSLTGVSYNEQFF. The CDR3, as DNA: TGTGCCAGCAGCTTGACAGGAGTGTCCTACAATGAGCAGTTCTTC.

The chain couples TRBV11-2 to TRBJ1-4; possible D gene TRBD1, 6 bases. CDR1 SGHAT and CDR2 FQNNGV come from the germline V gene. The CDR3 covers 17 residues. The V gene lost 5 bases and the J gene lost 3 bases, with 19 bases spanning the gap. DNA for the CDR3: TGTGCCAGCAGCCGATTGACGGGGGCTCGAGCTAATGAAAAACTGTTTTTT. Its protein is CASSRLTGARANEKLFF.

The CDR3 loop reads CASSLRGRNEQFF. CDR3 nucleotide sequence: TGTGCCAGCAGCTTAAGGGGGCGCAATGAGCAGTTCTTC. This chain uses TRBV7-8 with TRBJ2-1, with 7 bases identical to TRBD1. Germline CDR1 and CDR2: SGHVS and FQNEAQ. The CDR3 covers 13 residues. After removal of 2 bases from V and 6 bases from J, the junction contained 1 base not matched to a gene.

V and J are TRBV30 and TRBJ2-5; TRBD2 matches at 11 bases. The ends lost 2 bases at V and 9 bases at J; junction bases unmatched: 8. CDR3 length: 14 amino acids. Germline CDR1 is GTSNPN and CDR2 is SVGIG (reference sequence). CDR3 DNA sequence: TGTGCCTGGAGTTCCGGGACTAGCGGACGGTCCCAGTACTTC. Its protein is CAWSSGTSGRSQYF. Filled out from reference TRBV30 and TRBJ2-5, the complete variable domain reads SQTIHQWPATLVQPVGSPLSLECTVEGTSNPNLYWYRQAAGRGLQLLFYSVGIGQISSEVPQNLSASRPQDRQFILSSKKLLLSDSGFYLCAWSSGTSGRSQYFGPGTRLLVL.

V gene TRBV20-1 combines with J gene TRBJ2-1; D not certain. V gave up 4 bases and J gave up 7 bases, with 8 bases separating them. Germline V gene lookup returns CDR1 DFQATT and CDR2 SNEGSKA (reference sequence). The CDR3 is 11 amino acids. Written as DNA, the CDR3 is TGCAGTGCTACACTGGGGAATGAGCAGTTCTTC. This sequence encodes CSATLGNEQFF.

The chain combines TRBV7-8 with TRBJ2-3, with D unresolved. Germline V gene sequence: CDR1 SGHVS, CDR2 FQNEAQ. V was shortened by 2 bases and J by 0 bases, with 6 bases between the two germline ends. This CDR3 region has 14 residues. CDR3 amino acids: CASSLRYSTDTQYF. The CDR3 nucleotides read TGTGCCAGCAGCTTAAGGTACAGCACAGATACGCAGTATTTT.

The chain recombines TRBV28 with TRBJ1-2; possible D gene TRBD1, 6 bases. V lost 8 bases and J lost 2, with 12 bases in between. CDR1 is MDHEN and CDR2 is SYDVKM in the germline V gene. CDR3 length equals 13 residues. CDR3 in DNA: TGTGCCAGCTTGCAGGGGCAAAACTATGGCTACACCTTC. Translation gives CASLQGQNYGYTF.

The count of this clone is one. The V and J genes are TRBV2 and TRBJ1-5, with 8 bases identical to TRBD1. Unmatched junction bases numbered 9, after V lost 1 base and J lost 4 bases. The CDR3 has 17 amino acids. Germline lookup yields CDR1 SNHLY and CDR2 FYNNEI. Here the CDR3 DNA reads TGTGCCAGCAGTGAAGATCGGACAGGGCTCGGGAATCAGCCCCAGCATTTT. This gives the protein CASSEDRTGLGNQPQHF.

This chain joins TRBV5-1 and TRBJ2-7; D may be TRBD2 (6 bases). CDR1 SGHRS and CDR2 YFSETQ come from the germline V gene. The CDR3 consists of 12 residues. V lost 0 bases, J lost 5 bases, and 6 bases lay in between. CDR3 residues: CASSLAGDEQYF. CDR3 sequence (DNA): TGCGCCAGCAGCTTGGCGGGGGACGAGCAGTACTTC.

The V gene is TRBV7-8, the J gene TRBJ2-1; 9 bases are a match to TRBD1. Germline trimming cut 4 bases from V and 6 bases from J; bases unmatched to any gene: 7. Germline CDR1 reads SGHVS; CDR2 reads FQNEAQ. This CDR3 has 15 residues. The CDR3 region is CASSYRDRARNEQFF. CDR3 sequence (DNA): TGTGCCAGCAGCTACCGGGACAGGGCCCGCAATGAGCAGTTCTTC.

By proportion, this clone is medium-sized. The genes are TRBV5-4 and TRBJ1-2; TRBD1 matches at 7 bases. With 2 bases clipped from V and 5 bases from J, the junction kept 3 bases outside the gene matches. CDR3 length equals 13 residues. Germline V lookup: CDR1 SGHNT, CDR2 YYREEE (reference sequence). This chain's CDR3 is CASSFYRGYGYTF. As DNA, the CDR3 is TGTGCCAGCAGCTTTTACAGGGGTTATGGCTACACCTTC.

This clone was observed once. The chain employs TRBV6-5 and TRBJ1-1, with 7 bases matching TRBD1. CDR1 and CDR2 (germline): MNHEY, SVGAGI. This CDR3 region has 15 residues. V shed 6 bases and J 2 bases; nucleotides not matched to a gene: 9. The CDR3 DNA reads as TGTGCCAGCAGCTCTTTGGACAGGATCAACACTGAAGCTTTCTTT. It encodes CASSSLDRINTEAFF.

This clone was seen more than once but under ten times. In the same sample, other DNA sequences code for this CDR3. This chain uses TRBV7-2 with TRBJ2-1; TRBD1 aligns across 9 bases. The CDR3 sequence is 15 residues long. J gave up 2 bases and V 3 bases, and 2 bases lay outside the gene matches. Per germline, CDR1 SGHTA and CDR2 FQGNSA. CDR3 protein: CASSLDRGAYNEQFF. In DNA form, the CDR3 reads TGTGCCAGCAGCTTGGACAGGGGCGCCTACAATGAGCAGTTCTTC. The full variable domain, in which reference TRBV7-2 and TRBJ2-1 provide the parts outside the CDR3, is GAGVSQSPSNKVTEKGKDVELRCDPISGHTALYWYRQSLGQGLEFLIYFQGNSAPDKSGLPSDRFSAERTGGSVSTLTIQRTQQEDSAVYLCASSLDRGAYNEQFFGPGTRLTVL.

The rearrangement links TRBV7-3 to TRBJ2-7; 8 bases are shared with TRBD2. This CDR3 contains 15 residues. J was trimmed by 2 bases and V by 5 bases; bases with no gene match: 8. In germline, CDR1 is SGHTA, CDR2 FQGTGA. CDR3 DNA: TGTGCCAGCAGCCCGACTAGCGCCCCTCCCTACGAGCAGTACTTC. This translates into CASSPTSAPPYEQYF.